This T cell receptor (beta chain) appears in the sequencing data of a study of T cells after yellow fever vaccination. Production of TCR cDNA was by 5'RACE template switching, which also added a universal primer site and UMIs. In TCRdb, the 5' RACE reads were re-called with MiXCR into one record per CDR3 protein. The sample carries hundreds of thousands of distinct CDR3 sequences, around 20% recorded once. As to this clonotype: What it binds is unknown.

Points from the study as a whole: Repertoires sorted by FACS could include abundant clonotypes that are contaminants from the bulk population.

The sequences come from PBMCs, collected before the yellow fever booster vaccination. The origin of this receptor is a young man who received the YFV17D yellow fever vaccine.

CDR3 amino acids: CASSLDHGENLNSPLHF. The CDR3 nucleotides are TGCGCCAGCAGCTTGGATCACGGGGAAAACCTGAATTCACCCCTCCACTTT. This chain joins TRBV5-1 and TRBJ1-6; D unresolved. V lost 0 bases and J lost 7, with 17 bases in between. CDR3 length: 17 amino acids. Germline V gives CDR1 SGHRS, CDR2 YFSETQ.